This T cell receptor beta chain was obtained from a study of T cell responses to AZD1222 COVID-19 vaccine. Pooling was applied to second doses at about 4 or about 12 weeks. Note on this clone: Its antigen is still unknown.

General observations from the study: Mapped onto spike, vaccine-associated CD4 TCRs spanned it and were dominant at 160-218 and 743-854. Spike-specific TCRs gained breadth and depth after people received two AZD1222 doses.

Sequencing used immunoSEQ multiplex PCR; TCRdb keeps in-frame clones, though not all of them. The profile shows approximately 35,000 clones, approximately 84% of them singletons. This material consisted of peripheral blood, taken 28 days after the second AZD1222 dose. The sequence was collected from an adult who received the AZD1222 COVID-19 vaccine.

This chain's CDR3 is CASSSYTEAFF. CDR3 coding DNA: TGTGCCAGCAGTTCCTACACTGAAGCTTTCTTT. The chain recombines TRBV6-5 with TRBJ1-1; D remains ambiguous. Trimming cost V 4 bases and J 3 bases, with 3 bases left between them. The CDR3 runs to 11 residues. Germline CDR1 reads MNHEY; CDR2 reads SVGAGI.